Listed here are 5 T cell receptor beta chains from one sample, sequenced in a study of spatial heterogeneity in lung cancer. TCRdb re-analysed the 5' RACE reads in MiXCR, keeping a single row per CDR3 protein. The sample yields tens of thousands of distinct CDR3 sequences, roughly 7.4% seen once. Indicated time point: sample taken at primary tumor resection. The sequencing used PBMCs, collected at surgery. These receptors all come from a male donor with early-stage non-small cell lung cancer.

This clonotype was counted many times. The gene calls are TRBV19 and TRBJ1-1; the D is unclear. Germline lookup yields CDR1 LNHDA and CDR2 SQIVND (reference sequence). V shed 0 bases and J shed 1 base, with 9 bases lying between them. The CDR3 is 15 amino acids. The CDR3 sequence: CASSIDESPNTEAFF. In nucleotides, the CDR3 is TGTGCCAGTAGTATAGACGAAAGCCCGAACACTGAAGCTTTCTTT.

The table lists this clonotype with many counts. V usage is TRBV20-1 and J usage is TRBJ2-2, with unresolved D. The CDR3 sequence is 13 residues long. Trimming removed 6 bases from V and 0 bases from J, with 8 bases in between. The germline gives CDR1 DFQATT, CDR2 SNEGSKA (reference sequence). CDR3 DNA: TGCAGTGCCTTGGCGGCGAACACCGGGGAGCTGTTTTTT. Amino acid sequence: CSALAANTGELFF.

The gene calls are TRBV6-5 and TRBJ2-2; TRBD1 matches at 9 bases. Trimming cost V 6 bases and J 4 bases; bases outside gene matches: 6. This CDR3 has 15 amino acids. Germline-derived CDR1 and CDR2 are MNHEY and SVGAGI. The CDR3 DNA follows: TGTGCCAGCAGCCCCGGGACAGGGCGCACCGGGGAGCTGTTTTTT. Its protein is CASSPGTGRTGELFF.

This clonotype was recorded at least ten times. This chain links TRBV6-1 with TRBJ2-3; D is uncertain. Germline-derived CDR1 and CDR2 are MNHNS and SASEGT. Trimming cost V 8 bases and J 2 bases, with 14 bases left between them. This CDR3 has 14 residues. CDR3 sequence reads: CASRGRGPTDTQYF. CDR3 in DNA: TGTGCCAGCCGTGGCAGAGGCCCCACAGATACGCAGTATTTT.

This clonotype was counted many times. V is TRBV20-1 and J is TRBJ2-1, with no clear D. The germline V gene encodes CDR1 DFQATT and CDR2 SNEGSKA (reference sequence). The CDR3 has 14 residues. Trimming removed 1 base at V and 0 bases at J, with 7 bases between. CDR3 DNA: TGCAGTGCTAGAGTCCCACTCTCCTACAATGAGCAGTTCTTC. Amino acids: CSARVPLSYNEQFF.